The 19 T cell receptor beta chains in this list originate from one sample, sequenced in a study of T cells after yellow fever vaccination. TCRdb reprocessed the 5' RACE reads via MiXCR and lists one record per CDR3 protein. The table lists under 300,000 distinct CDR3 sequences, approximately 6.3% of them singletons. Material: CD4+ T cells sorted from PBMCs, obtained on the day of the yellow fever booster vaccination. All receptors come from a man aged 25-40 years who received the YFV17D yellow fever vaccine.

V usage is TRBV5-1 and J usage is TRBJ2-1; 7 bases line up with TRBD1. Germline CDR1 SGHRS, CDR2 YFSETQ. V lost 7 bases, J lost 0 bases, and 4 bases stayed unmatched. This CDR3 has 14 residues. This chain's CDR3 is CASARDSSYNEQFF. The CDR3 DNA reads TGCGCCAGCGCCCGGGACAGCTCCTACAATGAGCAGTTCTTC.

This clonotype turned up a few times. This rearrangement joins TRBV7-9 to TRBJ2-2, with D possibly TRBD2 on 6 matching bases. Germline CDR1 reads SEHNR; CDR2 reads FQNEAQ (reference sequence). This CDR3 is built from 15 residues. V dropped 3 bases and J dropped 2 bases, with 10 bases sitting between them. CDR3 nucleotide sequence: TGTGCCAGCAGCTTCCGACTAGGAAACACCGGGGAGCTGTTTTTT. Its protein is CASSFRLGNTGELFF.

About this clonotype: At one end the junction does not follow the germline gene, possibly because of a read error. The rearrangement joins TRBV7-8 to TRBJ1-2; the D is unclear. Looked up from germline, CDR1 is SGHVS and CDR2 is FQNEAQ. The CDR3 covers 12 residues. The chain's CDR3 is CASSLLQGGYIF. The CDR3 DNA reads as TGTGCCAGCAGCTTACTCCAAGGAGGCTACATCTTC.

The V and J genes are TRBV5-4 and TRBJ2-7; 11 bases map to TRBD2. Trimming removed 4 bases from V and 3 bases from J; junction bases left unmatched: 6. The CDR3 runs 15 residues. Germline-derived CDR1 and CDR2 are SGHNT and YYREEE (reference sequence). The CDR3 bases are TGTGCCAGCAGCCGTCGACTAGCGGGACACTACGAGCAGTACTTC. Protein product: CASSRRLAGHYEQYF.

This clonotype was observed a handful of times. At one end, the junction sequence differs from germline, possibly due to a read error. The CDR3 spells CCATGKRRGTDTQYF. CDR3 bases: TGCTGTGCTACCGGAAAGCGACGCGGCACAGATACGCAGTATTTT. This chain joins TRBV20-1 and TRBJ2-3; D is uncertain. The CDR3 runs to 15 residues. Germline CDR1 and CDR2: DFQATT and SNEGSKA (reference sequence).

This sequence joins TRBV3-1 and TRBJ2-1; 12 bases align to TRBD2. Germline lookup yields CDR1 LGHDT and CDR2 YNNKEL (reference sequence). CDR3 length: 15 residues. V gave up 2 bases and J gave up 8 bases; unmatched junction bases: 4. The CDR3 bases are TGTGCCAGCAGCCAAAGACTAGCGGGAGATCATGAGCAGTTCTTC. It is translated as CASSQRLAGDHEQFF.

This clonotype was found many times. The CDR3 loop is CATSGYPTKPYEQYF. CDR3 bases: TGTGCCACCAGTGGATATCCGACCAAGCCCTACGAGCAGTACTTC. The rearrangement joins TRBV24-1 to TRBJ2-7, with D uncertain. Per germline, CDR1 KGHDR and CDR2 SFDVKD. Trimming took off 5 bases at V and 2 bases at J, with 15 bases between the two ends. This CDR3 region has 15 residues.

In its sample, this clonotype was seen a few times. V gene TRBV20-1 combines with J gene TRBJ2-1, with 8 bases lining up with TRBD1. The CDR3 loop spans 11 amino acids. In germline, CDR1 is DFQATT, CDR2 SNEGSKA (reference sequence). This chain's CDR3 is CNAGQDNEQFF. CDR3 sequence (DNA): TGCAACGCGGGACAGGACAATGAGCAGTTCTTC.

There are a few counts of this clonotype. This sequence joins TRBV28 and TRBJ2-1, with TRBD2 identical over 13 bases. The V segment lost 10 bases and the J segment 5 bases; nucleotides outside the gene matches: 5. The CDR3 contains 14 residues. Germline V gene lookup returns CDR1 MDHEN and CDR2 SYDVKM. The CDR3 protein is CANGLAGADNEQFF. DNA of the CDR3: TGTGCCAACGGACTAGCGGGAGCTGACAATGAGCAGTTCTTC.

This clonotype turned up a few times. The chain recombines TRBV5-4 with TRBJ2-3; TRBD2 is a possible D gene (5 bases). CDR1 and CDR2 from the germline V gene are SGHNT and YYREEE (reference sequence). The CDR3 has 12 residues. Trimming left V 4 bases short and J 7 bases short, with 10 bases between. Here the CDR3 reads CASSIDGNTQYF. In DNA, the CDR3 is TGTGCCAGCAGCATAGACGGGAATACGCAGTATTTT.

This clonotype showed up many times. The CDR3 sequence: CASSQDLAGVRNEQFF. Written as DNA, the CDR3 is TGCGCCAGCAGCCAAGATTTGGCGGGAGTTCGCAATGAGCAGTTCTTC. This sequence joins TRBV4-3 and TRBJ2-1, with 7 bases lining up with TRBD2. The CDR3 runs 16 residues. Germline trimming cut 0 bases from V and 6 bases from J; bases unmatched to any gene: 8. Germline assignment: CDR1 LGHNA and CDR2 YSLEER.

This clonotype was detected ten times or more. The chain couples TRBV20-1 to TRBJ2-7; no definite D call. Germline CDR1 and CDR2: DFQATT and SNEGSKA (reference sequence). The V end was cut by 4 bases, the J end by 3 bases, with 7 bases between. The CDR3 sequence is 11 residues long. The CDR3 region is CSAKRGYEQYF. For the CDR3, the DNA is TGCAGTGCTAAACGCGGCTACGAGCAGTACTTC.

The chain uses TRBV28 and TRBJ2-1; D may be TRBD1 (5 bases). The CDR3 runs to 14 residues. Germline CDR1 MDHEN, CDR2 SYDVKM. V lost 9 bases and J 9 bases, leaving 21 bases between the germline ends. The CDR3 DNA reads as TGTGCCAGTATTGGGGCTAGTAGGGGCGGTGAGCAGTTCTTC. Its translation: CASIGASRGGEQFF.

This chain joins TRBV5-6 and TRBJ2-3, with a tentative D call TRBD1 (5 bases). V gave up 1 base and J gave up 3 bases, with 15 bases separating them. The CDR3 loop spans 16 amino acids. Per the germline V gene, CDR1 is SGHDT and CDR2 is YYEEEE. As DNA, the CDR3 is TGTGCCAGCAGCTTGCTCGTGGTGGCAGGGACAGATACGCAGTATTTT. Translating gives CASSLLVVAGTDTQYF.

This clonotype was counted a few times. V usage is TRBV12-3 or TRBV12-4 and J usage is TRBJ2-1; 7 bases match TRBD2. The CDR3 is made up of 16 amino acids. J lost 0 bases, V lost 4 bases, and 6 bases had no gene match. The CDR3 DNA is TGTGCCAGCAGTTCAGCGGGGAGAAGCTCCTACAATGAGCAGTTCTTC. This gives the protein CASSSAGRSSYNEQFF.

This clonotype was seen only a few times. CDR3 amino acids: CSAGTGWTEAFF. In nucleotides, the CDR3 is TGCAGTGCTGGGACAGGGTGGACTGAAGCTTTCTTT. This chain links TRBV20-1 with TRBJ1-1, with 9 bases matching TRBD1. J gave up 5 bases and V 5 bases, and 3 bases lay outside the gene matches. The germline V gene has CDR1 DFQATT and CDR2 SNEGSKA (reference sequence). This CDR3 is 12 amino acids long.

The chain couples TRBV20-1 to TRBJ2-7, with TRBD1 matching over 10 bases. This CDR3 comprises 14 residues. Germline trimming cut 1 base from V and 5 bases from J; bases unmatched to any gene: 5. The germline V gene encodes CDR1 DFQATT and CDR2 SNEGSKA (reference sequence). The CDR3 region is CSARVSTGGDEQYF. The DNA of the CDR3 is TGCAGTGCTAGAGTATCGACAGGGGGCGACGAGCAGTACTTC.

The V and J genes are TRBV7-2 and TRBJ1-6; no clear D. CDR3 length: 13 amino acids. The germline gives CDR1 SGHTA, CDR2 FQGNSA. V lost 4 bases to trimming and J lost 8 bases, with 9 bases between them. CDR3: CASSSPGDSPLHF. Written as DNA, the CDR3 is TGTGCCAGCAGCTCCCCGGGCGATTCACCCCTCCACTTT.

This clonotype came up many times. The V gene is TRBV3-1, the J gene TRBJ2-7, with 7 bases lining up with TRBD1. This CDR3 comprises 15 residues. V gave up 0 bases and J gave up 2 bases; unmatched junction bases: 4. Germline loops: CDR1 LGHDT, CDR2 YNNKEL (reference sequence). CDR3 loop: CASSQDGQAPYEQYF. The CDR3 DNA sequence: TGTGCCAGCAGCCAAGACGGACAGGCGCCCTACGAGCAGTACTTC.